The T cell receptor (beta chain) under discussion was sequenced for a study of shared clonotypes between healthy human individuals. Study-wide results and caveats: Larger estimated richness was generally recorded for naive subsets relative to memory subsets. The study drew on few donors, limiting represented genetic and exposure-history diversity.

Naive CD8 isolation took CD45RO-negative cells positively selected for CCR7 and excluded terminally differentiated effector memory CD45RA+ cells. Authors' methods: Junction-only sequences produced by ImmunoSEQ had no quality scores, so filtering differed. Assay: immunoSEQ multiplex PCR; the TCRdb copy retains only in-frame clones and omits some. The V and J calls and clone size were taken over from that table, and D and trimming were inferred from the DNA. The table lists about 2,200,000 clones, 90% to 95% of them singletons, with about 1.8% in the top ten. Concerning this clone: Its antigen is not identified.

V shed 0 bases, J shed 4 bases, and the junction held 12 bases outside the gene matches. The CDR3 length is 18 residues. Germline V gene sequence: CDR1 SGHTA, CDR2 FQGTGA. The chain is built from TRBV7-3 and TRBJ1-1; TRBD1 agrees at 9 bases. The sequencing sample was made of naive CD8+ T cells from PBMCs. The receptor was isolated from a man aged 18 to 29 in good health. Some clones in this sample may be carry-over from other donors' samples. Here the CDR3 reads CASSLTAPGTGRGTEAFF. CDR3 in DNA: TGTGCCAGCAGCTTAACGGCCCCCGGGACAGGGAGAGGCACTGAAGCTTTCTTT.